The present T cell receptor beta chain was sequenced within a study of Tregs in tolerant kidney transplant recipients. The ends lost 5 bases at V and 0 bases at J; junction bases unmatched: 6. This CDR3 region has 15 residues. Germline CDR1 KGHSH, CDR2 LQKENI. TCRdb keeps only in-frame clones here, not all; method: immunoSEQ multiplex PCR. The table shows 75,000 to 85,000 clones, with approximately 90% occurring only once. General study points: The small number of patients limits these findings pending further validation.

In this sample, this clone turned up a few times. What it binds is unknown. The sample in question was Tregs from blood, obtained before the transplant. This sequence joins TRBV18 and TRBJ1-1, with 7 bases that match TRBD1. The TCR was taken from a human donor who received a combined kidney and bone marrow transplant. The chain's CDR3 is CASSIGQAMNTEAFF. For the CDR3, the DNA is TGTGCCAGCTCAATTGGACAGGCCATGAACACTGAAGCTTTCTTT.